The 18 T cell receptor beta chains given below trace back to one sample, sequenced in a study of T-cell reconstitution after alpha-beta-depleted transplantation in children. Preparing the TCRbeta library involved the use of unique molecular identifiers. TCRdb reprocessed the PCR reads via MiXCR and lists one record per CDR3 protein. The repertoire holds 98,000 or so distinct CDR3 sequences, under 25% seen once, with around 21% in the top ten. The source was PBMCs, collected before TCRalphabeta/CD19-depleted stem cell transplant. The source is a boy aged 2 to 10 with acute lymphoblastic leukemia, due to receive a stem cell transplant.

The rearrangement uses TRBV5-1 and TRBJ1-4; D is ambiguous. CDR1 and CDR2 (germline): SGHRS, YFSETQ. Trimming left V 5 bases short and J 4 bases short, with 12 bases between. This CDR3 comprises 14 residues. DNA for the CDR3: TGCGCCAGCAGAGGGTCAGATCTTAATGAAAAACTGTTTTTT. Translating it yields CASRGSDLNEKLFF.

This clonotype has just a few counts. V and J are TRBV5-1 and TRBJ1-4, with unresolved D. With 5 bases removed from V and 5 bases from J, the gap between germline ends came to 16 bases. Looked up from germline, CDR1 is SGHRS and CDR2 is YFSETQ. The CDR3 length is 15 residues. CDR3 region: CASSESVNENEKLFF. CDR3 bases: TGCGCCAGCAGTGAATCCGTCAACGAGAATGAAAAACTGTTTTTT.

CDR3 region: CSARDLRRGDTGELFF. DNA of the CDR3: TGCAGTGCTAGAGATCTCCGGAGGGGCGACACCGGGGAGCTGTTTTTT. The chain links TRBV20-1 to TRBJ2-2; D is possibly TRBD2 (6 bases). V was trimmed by 0 bases and J by 3 bases, leaving 14 bases between them. Germline CDR1 DFQATT, CDR2 SNEGSKA (reference sequence). CDR3 length equals 16 residues.

This clonotype appeared a few times. CDR3 sequence: CASSLGMGADTQYF. The CDR3 coding sequence is TGTGCCAGCAGTTTAGGGATGGGGGCAGATACGCAGTATTTT. The chain has TRBV27 and TRBJ2-3; D is tentatively TRBD1 or TRBD2 (5 bases each). This CDR3 comprises 14 residues. Germline CDR1 MNHEY, CDR2 SMNVEV (reference sequence). Between the trimmed V and J ends, which lost 2 bases and 4 bases, there was a span of 10 bases.

This chain links TRBV7-9 with TRBJ2-3; D may be TRBD2 (6 bases). Germline V gives CDR1 SEHNR, CDR2 FQNEAQ (reference sequence). This CDR3 is built from 16 residues. Deletions cut 2 bases from V and 4 bases from J, with 16 bases between. CDR3 protein: CASSLIGSGGADTQYF. The DNA of the CDR3 is TGTGCCAGCAGCTTAATTGGATCTGGAGGGGCAGATACGCAGTATTTT.

The chain links TRBV21-1 to TRBJ2-3; the D call of TRBD2 is as the table states it, not checked on the DNA. TRBV21-1 is a pseudogene locus. CDR3 length: 12 amino acids. The CDR3 nucleotides read TGTGCCAGCACTCTAGTGGGGGTAATGCAGTATTTT. It yields the protein CASTLVGVMQYF.

The chain employs TRBV7-2 and TRBJ1-1, with D possibly TRBD1 on 6 matching bases. V was clipped by 5 bases and J by 0 bases, with 13 bases between them. The CDR3 spans 15 residues. Looked up from germline, CDR1 is SGHTA and CDR2 is FQGNSA. The CDR3, as DNA: TGTGCCAGCAGCCCGCAAGGGGGTCTGAACACTGAAGCTTTCTTT. As protein: CASSPQGGLNTEAFF.

This clonotype has a single count. V gene TRBV5-1 combines with J gene TRBJ2-7; D perhaps matches TRBD1 (6 bases). Per germline, CDR1 SGHRS and CDR2 YFSETQ. Trimming stripped 4 bases from V and 3 bases from J, with 20 bases between. The CDR3 loop spans 16 amino acids. As DNA, the CDR3 is TGCGCCAGCAGCCGATCCGGGACACTCGGCAGCTACGAGCAGTACTTC. Amino acids: CASSRSGTLGSYEQYF.

This clonotype turned up a few times. The chain joins TRBV6-1 to TRBJ2-1; a weak D match, TRBD2 (6 bases). Germline lookup yields CDR1 MNHNS and CDR2 SASEGT. V was pared by 6 bases and J by 3 bases, with 15 bases between. The CDR3 extends over 15 amino acids. CDR3 nucleotide sequence: TGTGCCAGCAGACACGCGGCGGAGGGCTACAATGAGCAGTTCTTC. Amino acid sequence: CASRHAAEGYNEQFF.

This clonotype was seen only a few times. The chain combines TRBV4-2 with TRBJ2-1; D is perhaps TRBD1 (5 bases). The CDR3 runs 17 residues. Germline V lookup: CDR1 LGHNA, CDR2 YNFKEQ. The V gene lost 6 bases and the J gene lost 0 bases, with 18 bases spanning the gap. The CDR3 spells CASSSIGQPASYNEQFF. For the CDR3, the DNA is TGTGCCAGCAGTTCCATCGGACAACCCGCCTCCTACAATGAGCAGTTCTTC.

The chain links TRBV30 to TRBJ1-2; the D gene is possibly TRBD1 (6 bases). Germline values: CDR1 GTSNPN, CDR2 SVGIG (reference sequence). V gave up 4 bases and J gave up 2 bases, with 14 bases separating them. The CDR3 is 14 residues long. CDR3 loop: CAWTVRTGNYGYTF. The DNA of the CDR3 is TGTGCCTGGACTGTCCGAACAGGGAACTATGGCTACACCTTC.

The gene calls are TRBV9 and TRBJ2-7, with D tentatively TRBD2 (5 bases). CDR3 size: 15 residues. V dropped 4 bases and J dropped 2 bases, with 16 bases sitting between them. Germline V CDR1 and CDR2: SGDLS, YYNGEE. The CDR3 reads CASSPQERATYEQYF. The CDR3 region has the DNA TGTGCCAGCAGCCCCCAGGAGAGGGCTACCTACGAGCAGTACTTC.

The chain employs TRBV28 and TRBJ2-7; D is ambiguous. This CDR3 has 14 amino acids. V was cut by 7 bases and J by 2 bases, with 15 bases left in between. Germline CDR1 is MDHEN and CDR2 is SYDVKM. In nucleotides, the CDR3 is TGTGCCAGCACCCAAACCCCGGCCACCTACGAGCAGTACTTC. It specifies CASTQTPATYEQYF.

V is TRBV7-2 and J is TRBJ2-7, with 9 nucleotides matching TRBD2. The CDR3 has 15 residues. J gave up 6 bases and V 5 bases, and 11 bases lay outside the gene matches. In germline, CDR1 is SGHTA, CDR2 FQGNSA. CDR3 protein: CASSTVSGRRSEQYF. The CDR3 DNA follows: TGTGCCAGCAGCACGGTTAGCGGGAGAAGGAGCGAGCAGTACTTC.

In this sample, this clonotype turned up a few times. J is TRBJ1-2 and V is TRBV6-5; D not certain. Germline loops: CDR1 MNHEY, CDR2 SVGAGI. CDR3 length: 12 amino acids. Between the trimmed V and J ends, which lost 5 bases and 8 bases, there was a span of 12 bases. The CDR3 protein is CASSPGKGGYTF. Here the CDR3 DNA reads TGTGCCAGCAGTCCCGGAAAGGGAGGCTACACCTTC.

The V and J genes are TRBV6-2 or TRBV6-3 and TRBJ2-6; D possibly corresponds to TRBD1 (5 bases). CDR1 is MNHEY, CDR2 SVGEGT, per germline. The CDR3 sequence is 14 residues long. Deletions cut 10 bases from V and 2 bases from J, with 12 bases between. In DNA form, the CDR3 reads TGTGCCATCAGGGTTGCAGCTGGGGCCAACGTCCTGACTTTC. This sequence encodes CAIRVAAGANVLTF.

This clonotype was seen more than once but under ten times. CDR3 in amino acids: CATSDLNRDRNEQFF. The CDR3 DNA sequence: TGTGCCACCAGTGATCTGAACAGGGATCGGAATGAGCAGTTCTTC. This chain connects TRBV24-1 to TRBJ2-1; perhaps TRBD1 as D (6 bases). The V and J ends lost 3 bases and 7 bases respectively, with 15 bases between them. The germline V gene encodes CDR1 KGHDR and CDR2 SFDVKD. The CDR3 has 15 amino acids.

This clonotype was observed many times. V usage is TRBV7-2 and J usage is TRBJ2-1, with TRBD2 as a possible D gene (6 bases). CDR1 and CDR2 (germline): SGHTA, FQGNSA. Trimming stripped 5 bases from V and 10 bases from J, with 18 bases between. The CDR3 is made up of 14 amino acids. In nucleotides, the CDR3 is TGTGCCAGCAGCGAGCGGAGGGGAAATCGCGAGCAGTTCTTC. This sequence encodes CASSERRGNREQFF.